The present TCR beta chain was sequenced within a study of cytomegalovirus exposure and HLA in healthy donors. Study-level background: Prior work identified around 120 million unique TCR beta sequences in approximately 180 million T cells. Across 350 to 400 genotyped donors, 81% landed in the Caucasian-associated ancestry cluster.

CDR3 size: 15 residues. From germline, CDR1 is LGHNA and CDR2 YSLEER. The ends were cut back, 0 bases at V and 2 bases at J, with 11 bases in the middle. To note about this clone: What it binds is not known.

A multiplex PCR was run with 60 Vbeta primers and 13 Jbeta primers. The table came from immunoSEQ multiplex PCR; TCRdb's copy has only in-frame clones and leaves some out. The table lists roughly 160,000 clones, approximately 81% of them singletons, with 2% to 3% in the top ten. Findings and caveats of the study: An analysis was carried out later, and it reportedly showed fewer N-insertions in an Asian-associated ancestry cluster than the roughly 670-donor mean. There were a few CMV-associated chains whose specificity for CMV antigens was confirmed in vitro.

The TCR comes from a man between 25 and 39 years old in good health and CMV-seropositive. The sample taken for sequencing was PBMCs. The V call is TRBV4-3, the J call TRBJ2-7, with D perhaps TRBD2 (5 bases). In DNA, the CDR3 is TGCGCCAGCAGCCAAGATCGTAGCGTGGCCTACGAGCAGTACTTC. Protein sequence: CASSQDRSVAYEQYF.